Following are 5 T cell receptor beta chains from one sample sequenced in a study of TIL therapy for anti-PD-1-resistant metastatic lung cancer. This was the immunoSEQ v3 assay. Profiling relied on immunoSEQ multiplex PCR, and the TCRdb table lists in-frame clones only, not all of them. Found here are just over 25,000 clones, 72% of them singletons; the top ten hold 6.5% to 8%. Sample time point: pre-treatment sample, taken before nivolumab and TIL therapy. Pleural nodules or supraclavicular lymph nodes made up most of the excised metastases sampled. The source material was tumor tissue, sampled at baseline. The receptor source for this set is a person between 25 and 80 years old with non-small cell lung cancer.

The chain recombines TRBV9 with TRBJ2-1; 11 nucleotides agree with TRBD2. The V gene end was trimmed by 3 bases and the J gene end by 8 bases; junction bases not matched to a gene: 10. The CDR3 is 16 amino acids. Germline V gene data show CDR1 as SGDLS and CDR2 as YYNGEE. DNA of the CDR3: TGTGCCAGCAGCGACGGGCTAGCGGGGGGCGAAGATGAGCAGTTCTTC. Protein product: CASSDGLAGGEDEQFF.

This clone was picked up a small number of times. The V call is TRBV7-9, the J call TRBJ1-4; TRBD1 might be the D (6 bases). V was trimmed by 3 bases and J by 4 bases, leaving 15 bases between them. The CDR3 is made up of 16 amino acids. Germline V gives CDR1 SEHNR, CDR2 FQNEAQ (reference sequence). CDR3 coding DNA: TGTGCCAGCAGCTTCCCCAGGGGCGGGGGTAATGAAAAACTGTTTTTT. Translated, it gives CASSFPRGGGNEKLFF.

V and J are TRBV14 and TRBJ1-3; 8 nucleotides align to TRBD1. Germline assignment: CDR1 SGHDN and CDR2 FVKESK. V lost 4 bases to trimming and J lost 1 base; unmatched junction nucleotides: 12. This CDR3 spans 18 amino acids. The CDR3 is CASSPIGPGTGSGNTIYF. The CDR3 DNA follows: TGTGCCAGCAGCCCCATCGGTCCCGGGACAGGTTCTGGAAACACCATATATTTT.

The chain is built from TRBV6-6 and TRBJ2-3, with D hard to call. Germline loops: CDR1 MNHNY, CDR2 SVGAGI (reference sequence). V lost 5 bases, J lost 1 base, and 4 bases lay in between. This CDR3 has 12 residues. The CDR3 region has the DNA TGTGCCAGCAGTCCCCGCACAGATACGCAGTATTTT. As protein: CASSPRTDTQYF.

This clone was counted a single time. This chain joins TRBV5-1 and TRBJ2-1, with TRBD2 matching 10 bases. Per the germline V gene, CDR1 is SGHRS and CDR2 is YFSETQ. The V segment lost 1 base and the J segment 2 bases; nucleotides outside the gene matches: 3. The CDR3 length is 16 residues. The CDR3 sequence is CASSLLAGGTYNEQFF. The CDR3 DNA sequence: TGCGCCAGCAGCTTGTTAGCGGGGGGAACCTACAATGAGCAGTTCTTC.